A single sample gave rise to the 31 T cell receptor beta chains below, sequenced in a study of blood T cell repertoires in COVID-19. Libraries were prepared by immunoSEQ multiplex PCR; TCRdb keeps only in-frame clonotypes and omits some of them. The table records 15,000 or so clones, 80% to 90% of them present only once. Source material: peripheral blood. The receptor set was obtained from a human donor in a cohort sampled during active COVID-19.

This clone is a singleton in its sample. The V call is TRBV19, the J call TRBJ1-1; D is ambiguous. Per the germline V gene, CDR1 is LNHDA and CDR2 is SQIVND (reference sequence). The CDR3 runs 13 residues. The V end was cut by 7 bases, the J end by 2 bases, with 11 bases between. CDR3 bases: TGTGCCAGTAAGGTCACAGCTAACACTGAAGCTTTCTTT. Amino acids: CASKVTANTEAFF.

As concerns this clone: The germline gene is not matched at one end of the junction; a read error may be the cause. CDR3 amino acids: CASSVATSPGVLFF. The CDR3 region has the DNA TGTGCCAGCAGCGTAGCTACGAGTCCAGGGGTGCTGTTTTTT. The chain employs TRBV9 and TRBJ2-2; TRBD1 might be the D (6 bases). This CDR3 has 14 residues. Per germline, CDR1 SGDLS and CDR2 YYNGEE.

The J gene is TRBJ2-7, the V gene TRBV19, with 7 bases aligning to TRBD2. Per germline, CDR1 LNHDA and CDR2 SQIVND (reference sequence). This CDR3 region has 14 residues. V lost 6 bases to trimming and J lost 2 bases; unmatched junction nucleotides: 7. CDR3: CASSLGGFTYEQYF. The CDR3 DNA reads as TGTGCCAGTAGCCTGGGAGGGTTCACCTACGAGCAGTACTTC.

The chain joins TRBV6-5 to TRBJ1-3, with TRBD1 as a possible D gene (6 bases). The CDR3 extends over 15 amino acids. CDR1 MNHEY and CDR2 SVGAGI come from the germline V gene. V lost 6 bases to trimming and J lost 3 bases, with 15 bases between them. CDR3 coding DNA: TGTGCCAGCAGCCGCGTGGGGGCAGGTGGAAACACCATATATTTT. As protein: CASSRVGAGGNTIYF.

This rearrangement joins TRBV28 to TRBJ2-7; 8 bases are a match to TRBD2. Germline V gene data show CDR1 as MDHEN and CDR2 as SYDVKM. The CDR3 contains 15 residues. V gave up 7 bases and J gave up 3 bases; unmatched junction bases: 11. As DNA, the CDR3 is TGTGCCAGCATCCCTGGGGTAGCGGGGATCTACGAGCAGTACTTC. Translation gives CASIPGVAGIYEQYF.

This clone was observed once. The V call is TRBV2, the J call TRBJ1-3; D perhaps matches TRBD1 (5 bases). This CDR3 is 16 amino acids long. Germline V gene sequence: CDR1 SNHLY, CDR2 FYNNEI. Trimming took off 7 bases at V and 2 bases at J, with 18 bases between the two ends. In DNA form, the CDR3 reads TGTGCCAGCACCTCCGGGGGAGTAGGTACTGGAAACACCATATATTTT. Translated: CASTSGGVGTGNTIYF.

This clone was recorded once. The V gene is TRBV6-1, the J gene TRBJ2-7; weak D call: TRBD1 (5 bases). The CDR3 contains 12 residues. CDR1 is MNHNS, CDR2 SASEGT, per germline. V gave up 2 bases and J gave up 4 bases, with 6 bases separating them. The CDR3 spells CASSERGYEQYF. In nucleotides, the CDR3 is TGTGCCAGCAGTGAAAGGGGATACGAGCAGTACTTC.

The V gene is TRBV2, the J gene TRBJ2-1; a weak D match, TRBD2 (5 bases). In germline, CDR1 is SNHLY, CDR2 FYNNEI. The CDR3 has 19 amino acids. Trimming pared 7 bases from V and 3 bases from J, leaving 28 bases between. CDR3 protein: CASTPGFSRVSEYYNEQFF. The CDR3 DNA follows: TGTGCCAGCACCCCGGGTTTTTCGAGGGTGTCTGAATACTACAATGAGCAGTTCTTC.

The V call is TRBV2, the J call TRBJ2-7; D possibly corresponds to TRBD1 (8 bases). CDR1 SNHLY and CDR2 FYNNEI come from the germline V gene. The CDR3 is made up of 16 amino acids. V dropped 1 base and J dropped 0 bases, with 13 bases sitting between them. The CDR3 spells CASSEGHRGGSYEQYF. Here the CDR3 DNA reads TGTGCCAGCAGTGAAGGGCACAGGGGGGGCTCCTACGAGCAGTACTTC.

J is TRBJ2-2 and V is TRBV7-8; 10 bases map to TRBD1. Trimming cost V 1 base and J 4 bases; bases outside gene matches: 9. CDR1 is SGHVS, CDR2 FQNEAQ, per germline. The CDR3 is 18 amino acids. CDR3 DNA sequence: TGTGCCAGCAGCTTAGTAGGGGGGACAGGGGCGACCACCGGGGAGCTGTTTTTT. Protein: CASSLVGGTGATTGELFF. The full variable domain, with the rest looked up from reference TRBV7-8 and TRBJ2-2, is GAGVSQSPRYKVAKRGQDVALRCDPISGHVSLFWYQQALGQGPEFLTYFQNEAQLDKSGLPSDRFFAERPEGSVSTLKIQRTQQEDSAVYLCASSLVGGTGATTGELFFGEGSRLTVL.

The V call is TRBV5-4, the J call TRBJ2-7; D unresolved. Trimming stripped 3 bases from V and 0 bases from J, with 4 bases between. From germline, CDR1 is SGHNT and CDR2 YYREEE (reference sequence). The CDR3 runs to 12 residues. The CDR3, as DNA: TGTGCCAGCAGCTACAACTCCTACGAGCAGTACTTC. Amino acids: CASSYNSYEQYF.

CDR3 region: CASSQEGAGGLSNQPQHF. CDR3 DNA sequence: TGCGCCAGCAGCCAAGAGGGGGCAGGGGGCTTGAGCAATCAGCCCCAGCATTTT. V and J are TRBV4-1 and TRBJ1-5; 8 nucleotides agree with TRBD1. The V gene's germline CDR1 is MGHRA and CDR2 YSYEKL. The junction had 8 bases not matched to a gene; V was cut back by 0 bases and J by 1 base. The CDR3 runs to 18 residues.

V usage is TRBV6-4 and J usage is TRBJ2-1; 10 bases align to TRBD2. V shed 2 bases and J 6 bases; nucleotides not matched to a gene: 4. The germline gives CDR1 MRHNA, CDR2 SNTAGT. This CDR3 spans 15 amino acids. CDR3 DNA: TGTGCCAGCAGTGACAAGGCTAGCGGGGGCAATGAGCAGTTCTTC. This sequence encodes CASSDKASGGNEQFF.

The chain recombines TRBV24-1 with TRBJ2-7, with TRBD1 identical over 12 bases. The germline V gene has CDR1 KGHDR and CDR2 SFDVKD. CDR3 length equals 12 residues. V was pared by 9 bases and J by 8 bases, with 4 bases of the junction left unmatched. CDR3 DNA: TGTGCCACCTCGGGACAGGGGGCTAAGCAGTACTTC. Amino acids: CATSGQGAKQYF.

This chain connects TRBV6-5 to TRBJ1-2; tentatively, D is TRBD1 (6 bases). Trimming left V 5 bases short and J 8 bases short, with 18 bases between. Germline loops: CDR1 MNHEY, CDR2 SVGAGI. The CDR3 length is 14 residues. The CDR3 coding sequence is TGTGCCAGCAGTCAACAGGGCCGCTTTTCGGGCTACACCTTC. It is translated as CASSQQGRFSGYTF.

The CDR3 loop reads CASSQQAQPIGVEAFF. The CDR3 nucleotides are TGTGCCAGCTCGCAACAGGCCCAGCCGATTGGGGTTGAAGCTTTCTTT. The chain recombines TRBV18 with TRBJ1-1; a possible D gene is TRBD1 (5 bases). V was shortened by 6 bases and J by 7 bases, with 24 bases between the two germline ends. CDR1 is KGHSH and CDR2 is LQKENI in the germline V gene. The CDR3 is 16 amino acids. Drawing the rest from reference TRBV18 and TRBJ1-1, the complete variable domain is NAGVMQNPRHLVRRRGQEARLRCSPMKGHSHVYWYRQLPEEGLKFMVYLQKENIIDESGMPKERFSAEFPKEGPSILRIQQVVRGDSAAYFCASSQQAQPIGVEAFFGQGTRLTVV.

This chain connects TRBV24-1 to TRBJ2-7, with D possibly being TRBD1 (5 bases). CDR1 is KGHDR, CDR2 SFDVKD, per germline. This CDR3 contains 12 residues. Trimming left V 3 bases short and J 7 bases short, with 9 bases between. CDR3 nucleotide sequence: TGTGCCACCAGTGATGACAGAGGTGAGCAGTACTTC. It specifies CATSDDRGEQYF.

The chain employs TRBV2 and TRBJ2-7; tentative D call: TRBD1 (5 bases). The V end lost 2 bases, the J end lost 0 bases, and 8 bases lay between the germline ends. The CDR3 is 14 residues long. Per germline, CDR1 SNHLY and CDR2 FYNNEI. CDR3 in DNA: TGTGCCAGCAGTGAACAGGGCAGCTCCTACGAGCAGTACTTC. The encoded protein is CASSEQGSSYEQYF.

V and J are TRBV7-9 and TRBJ2-5, with 15 nucleotides matching TRBD2. The CDR3 is 17 amino acids. Germline loops: CDR1 SEHNR, CDR2 FQNEAQ (reference sequence). The V segment lost 4 bases and the J segment 5 bases; nucleotides outside the gene matches: 8. This chain's CDR3 is CASSSGLAGGPGETQYF. In nucleotides, the CDR3 is TGTGCCAGCAGCTCCGGACTAGCGGGAGGGCCTGGGGAGACCCAGTACTTC. The whole variable domain, filled in from reference TRBV7-9 and TRBJ2-5, reads DTGVSQNPRHKITKRGQNVTFRCDPISEHNRLYWYRQTLGQGPEFLTYFQNEAQLEKSRLLSDRFSAERPKGSFSTLEIQRTEQGDSAMYLCASSSGLAGGPGETQYFGPGTRLLVL.

This chain uses TRBV7-9 with TRBJ2-5, with D perhaps TRBD2 (6 bases). Germline CDR1 and CDR2: SEHNR and FQNEAQ (reference sequence). The V and J ends lost 11 bases and 5 bases respectively, with 18 bases between them. The CDR3 is made up of 13 amino acids. CDR3 region: CAYGTSGDETQYF. For the CDR3, the DNA is TGTGCCTATGGGACCTCGGGGGATGAGACCCAGTACTTC.

In its sample, this clone was seen once. The chain combines TRBV5-4 with TRBJ1-1; D not resolved. CDR1 is SGHNT and CDR2 is YYREEE in the germline V gene (reference sequence). The CDR3 is 14 residues long. V shed 0 bases and J shed 10 bases, with 16 bases lying between them. The CDR3 reads CASSLVLDPGGAFF. In nucleotides, the CDR3 is TGTGCCAGCAGCTTGGTCCTGGACCCCGGAGGAGCTTTCTTT.

The CDR3 coding sequence is TGTGCCAGCAGTCGGGACAGGGAAGAGACCCAGTACTTC. Translating it yields CASSRDREETQYF. V and J are TRBV6-5 and TRBJ2-5; 9 nucleotides align to TRBD1. This CDR3 has 13 residues. The V gene's germline CDR1 is MNHEY and CDR2 SVGAGI. After removal of 5 bases from V and 3 bases from J, the junction contained 1 base not matched to a gene.

The chain links TRBV19 to TRBJ1-3; D ambiguous. The CDR3 totals 15 residues. V was trimmed by 1 base and J by 0 bases, leaving 7 bases between them. Germline lookup yields CDR1 LNHDA and CDR2 SQIVND (reference sequence). The CDR3 is CASSIVGNSGNTIYF. As DNA, the CDR3 is TGTGCCAGTAGTATAGTGGGCAACTCTGGAAACACCATATATTTT.

The V gene is TRBV6-6, the J gene TRBJ1-3; D is unclear. Trimming removed 4 bases at V and 8 bases at J, with 9 bases between. The CDR3 has 12 amino acids. Germline loops: CDR1 MNHNY, CDR2 SVGAGI (reference sequence). CDR3 in amino acids: CASSSDIYTIYF. The DNA for the CDR3 is TGTGCCAGCAGTTCCGACATATACACCATATATTTT.

The chain recombines TRBV9 with TRBJ1-2, with 8 bases aligning to TRBD1. The CDR3 runs to 15 residues. Germline CDR1 SGDLS, CDR2 YYNGEE. Trimming cost V 4 bases and J 4 bases; bases outside gene matches: 9. CDR3 amino acids: CASSPRTGTLYGYTF. The CDR3 bases are TGTGCCAGCAGCCCAAGGACAGGGACCCTCTATGGCTACACCTTC.

This chain connects TRBV5-5 to TRBJ2-1; 9 bases map to TRBD1. V lost 4 bases to trimming and J lost 8 bases; unmatched junction nucleotides: 7. This CDR3 is built from 14 residues. Germline CDR1 SGHKS, CDR2 YYEKEE (reference sequence). The CDR3 region is CASSRRQGVDEQFF. The DNA of the CDR3 is TGTGCCAGCAGCCGTCGACAGGGGGTAGATGAGCAGTTCTTC.

This chain connects TRBV5-5 to TRBJ2-7; maybe TRBD1 (6 bases). The length of the CDR3 is 16 residues. Germline V gene sequence: CDR1 SGHKS, CDR2 YYEKEE (reference sequence). V gave up 0 bases and J gave up 3 bases, with 16 bases separating them. DNA for the CDR3: TGTGCCAGCAGCTTGGTATCAGGGGCTGGTCTCTACGAGCAGTACTTC. Translating gives CASSLVSGAGLYEQYF.

This rearrangement joins TRBV5-6 to TRBJ2-1; D gene uncertain. The V gene lost 2 bases and the J gene lost 8 bases, with 8 bases spanning the gap. Germline V CDR1 and CDR2: SGHDT, YYEEEE. The CDR3 runs 12 residues. CDR3 sequence: CASSFNPYEQFF. DNA for the CDR3: TGTGCCAGCAGCTTTAATCCGTATGAGCAGTTCTTC. Filled out from reference TRBV5-6 and TRBJ2-1, the complete variable domain reads DAGVTQSPTHLIKTRGQQVTLRCSPKSGHDTVSWYQQALGQGPQFIFQYYEEEERQRGNFPDRFSGHQFPNYSSELNVNALLLGDSALYLCASSFNPYEQFFGPGTRLTVL.

J is TRBJ2-2 and V is TRBV7-2; 10 bases map to TRBD1. This CDR3 has 17 residues. V was clipped by 0 bases and J by 7 bases; unmatched bases: 8. Looked up from germline, CDR1 is SGHTA and CDR2 is FQGNSA. CDR3 sequence (DNA): TGTGCCAGCAGCTTAGCGGGACAGGGGTTTCGAGGCGGGGAGCTGTTTTTT. It specifies CASSLAGQGFRGGELFF.

The chain is built from TRBV5-1 and TRBJ2-7; D remains ambiguous. The CDR3 extends over 11 amino acids. Between the trimmed V and J ends, which lost 0 bases and 6 bases, there was a span of 4 bases. Germline values: CDR1 SGHRS, CDR2 YFSETQ. Here the CDR3 DNA reads TGCGCCAGCAGCTTGGCCTCCGAGCAGTACTTC. Protein product: CASSLASEQYF.

This clone was seen just once. The chain employs TRBV9 and TRBJ1-4; D may be TRBD1 (5 bases). There are 16 residues in the CDR3. The V gene lost 0 bases and the J gene lost 6 bases, with 15 bases spanning the gap. Germline V lookup: CDR1 SGDLS, CDR2 YYNGEE. DNA for the CDR3: TGTGCCAGCAGCGTAGGGTTCGGGGGTTCGTATGAAAAACTGTTTTTT. Translated, it gives CASSVGFGGSYEKLFF.